A selection of T cell receptor beta chains follows, all from one sample in a study of blood T cell repertoires in COVID-19. Produced via immunoSEQ multiplex PCR; TCRdb's table is partial and in-frame only. The table lists 250,000 to 300,000 clones, more than 65% of them singletons, with approximately 3.1% in the top ten. The sequenced material came from peripheral blood. The source is a woman in her late teens or twenties with acute or convalescent COVID-19. Both conserved end residues are part of each CDR3. D genes are given only for firm matches. Clone size, where shown, is once, few, many, or a class for clones that have expanded.

j_gene	d_gene	abundance	v_gene	CDR3aa	CDR3nt
TRBJ2-1	TRBD1	.	TRBV15	CATSADRDPYNEQFF	TGTGCCACCAGCGCTGACAGGGACCCCTACAATGAGCAGTTCTTC
TRBJ1-1	TRBD1	.	TRBV10-3	CAISESGQGAPFEAFF	TGTGCCATCAGTGAGAGTGGACAGGGGGCTCCGTTTGAAGCTTTCTTT
TRBJ2-7	.	.	TRBV10-3	CAISELGGGPYEQYF	TGTGCCATCAGTGAACTCGGGGGAGGTCCCTACGAGCAGTACTTC
TRBJ1-5	.	.	TRBV6-5	CASSPGGQAFQHF	TGTGCCAGCAGTCCGGGGGGGCAGGCATTCCAGCATTTT
TRBJ2-1	.	.	TRBV6-5	CASSYAGGRTYNEQFF	TGTGCCAGCAGTTACGCGGGCGGAAGGACCTACAATGAGCAGTTCTTC
TRBJ1-2	.	.	TRBV28	CASSLPGESRYGYTF	TGTGCCAGCAGTTTGCCCGGGGAAAGTAGGTATGGCTACACCTTC
TRBJ1-2	.	few	TRBV18	CASQPDSSLGDGYTF	TGTGCCAGCCAACCGGACAGCTCACTCGGAGATGGCTACACCTTC
TRBJ1-1	.	.	TRBV7-2	CASSLMPTPNTEAFF	TGTGCCAGCAGCTTAATGCCGACACCGAACACTGAAGCTTTCTTT
TRBJ1-5	.	.	TRBV18	CASSPFYSNQPQHF	TGTGCCAGCTCACCGTTTTATAGCAATCAGCCCCAGCATTTT
TRBJ1-4	TRBD1	.	TRBV28	CASARGWGPNEKLFF	TGTGCCAGCGCCAGGGGGTGGGGACCTAATGAAAAACTGTTTTTT
TRBJ1-5	.	.	TRBV7-2	CASSLSTVRDQPQHF	TGTGCCAGCAGCTTATCTACGGTTCGGGATCAGCCCCAGCATTTT
TRBJ1-6	.	.	TRBV18	CASSPIDRSNNSPLHF	TGTGCCAGCTCACCAATCGACAGATCTAATAATTCACCCCTCCACTTT
TRBJ2-7	.	.	TRBV6-2/TRBV6-3	CASSPRGRRGYEQYF	TGTGCCAGCAGCCCACGGGGCCGGAGGGGCTACGAGCAGTACTTC
TRBJ2-2	TRBD2	.	TRBV7-9	CASSWRERFRTGELFF	TGTGCCAGCTCCTGGCGGGAGCGGTTTCGCACCGGGGAGCTGTTTTTT
TRBJ2-1	.	.	TRBV7-3	CASSLRENGEQFF	TGTGCCAGCAGCTTACGGGAAAATGGTGAGCAGTTCTTC
TRBJ1-4	.	.	TRBV18	CASSPLDSATNEKLFF	TGTGCCAGCTCACCGTTAGACAGTGCAACTAATGAAAAACTGTTTTTT
TRBJ1-2	TRBD1	once	TRBV27	CASSSGTGLTYGYTF	TGTGCCAGCAGTTCCGGGACAGGGTTGACCTATGGCTACACCTTC
TRBJ1-3	.	.	TRBV6-5	CASRGGYSGNTIYF	TGTGCCAGCCGGGGGGGTTACTCTGGAAACACCATATATTTT
TRBJ2-1	TRBD2	.	TRBV10-3	CAISGLAEYYSSYNEQFF	TGTGCCATCAGCGGACTAGCGGAATACTACAGCTCCTACAATGAGCAGTTCTTC
TRBJ1-2	.	.	TRBV6-5	CASGGIPNYGYTF	TGTGCCAGCGGGGGCATCCCAAACTATGGCTACACCTTC
TRBJ1-1	.	.	TRBV20-1	CSAQALRAFF	TGCAGTGCCCAAGCGCTTAGGGCTTTCTTT
TRBJ1-3	.	few	TRBV24-1	CATRGATGNTIYF	TGTGCCACCAGGGGGGCTACTGGAAACACCATATATTTT
TRBJ1-2	.	few	TRBV10-3	CAISEPQGNDYGYTF	TGTGCCATCAGTGAGCCCCAGGGGAACGACTATGGCTACACCTTC
TRBJ2-1	.	.	TRBV27	CASSLSLAPVTRTRPNEQFF	TGTGCCAGCAGTTTATCGCTCGCCCCCGTGACTCGAACCAGACCCAATGAGCAGTTCTTC
TRBJ1-1	.	.	TRBV7-9	CASSLRGQLNTEAFF	TGTGCCAGCAGCTTAAGAGGGCAGTTGAACACTGAAGCTTTCTTT
TRBJ2-7	TRBD2	.	TRBV2	CASSEWASGTVEQYF	TGTGCCAGCAGTGAATGGGCTAGCGGGACGGTCGAGCAGTACTTC
TRBJ2-7	.	.	TRBV5-1	CASSFNVGAGFYEQYF	TGCGCCAGCAGCTTCAACGTCGGGGCGGGATTCTACGAGCAGTACTTC
TRBJ2-2	.	.	TRBV6-6	CASSKQGSTGELFF	TGTGCCAGCAGTAAACAGGGTAGCACCGGGGAGCTGTTTTTT
TRBJ1-2	TRBD1	.	TRBV29-1	CSVEILDRIYGYTF	TGCAGCGTTGAAATCTTGGACAGGATTTATGGCTACACCTTC
TRBJ1-5	.	.	TRBV4-3	CASSQDWAGDSNQPQHF	TGCGCCAGCAGCCAAGATTGGGCAGGGGATAGCAATCAGCCCCAGCATTTT
TRBJ1-2	.	.	TRBV15	CATSRDFAGISGYTF	TGTGCCACCAGCAGAGACTTTGCGGGGATAAGTGGCTACACCTTC
TRBJ2-7	TRBD1	.	TRBV5-1	CASSLLSGQGGYEQYF	TGCGCCAGCAGCTTGTTATCGGGACAGGGGGGCTACGAGCAGTACTTC
TRBJ2-5	TRBD1	.	TRBV5-8	CASSSDRGETQYF	TGTGCCAGCAGCTCGGACAGGGGCGAGACCCAGTACTTC
TRBJ2-7	TRBD1	many	TRBV18	CASSPLRTGVSYEQYF	TGTGCCAGCTCTCCCTTGAGGACAGGGGTATCCTACGAGCAGTACTTC
TRBJ2-1	.	once	TRBV2	CASGPGSYNEQFF	TGTGCCTCAGGGCCGGGCTCCTACAATGAGCAGTTCTTC
TRBJ1-2	.	.	TRBV3-1/TRBV3-2	CASSEPAQGRYGYTF	TGTGCCAGCAGCGAGCCGGCCCAGGGCCGATATGGCTACACCTTC
TRBJ2-2	TRBD2	.	TRBV6-2/TRBV6-3	CASSSVAGGDTGELFF	TGTGCCAGCAGTTCTGTAGCGGGAGGTGACACCGGGGAGCTGTTTTTT
TRBJ2-3	.	.	TRBV6-4	CASSDGGGDTQYF	TGTGCCAGCAGTGACGGGGGAGGTGATACGCAGTATTTT
TRBJ2-6	TRBD1	.	TRBV7-9	CASSSPLDRDGGANVLTF	TGTGCCAGCAGCTCGCCGTTGGACAGGGATGGTGGGGCCAACGTCCTGACTTTC
TRBJ1-3	.	once	TRBV28	CASSINSGNTIYF	TGTGCCAGCAGTATTAACTCTGGAAACACCATATATTTT
TRBJ2-1	.	.	TRBV28	CASSLPDQEGLTFNEQFF	TGTGCCAGCAGTTTGCCCGACCAGGAGGGGCTGACGTTCAATGAGCAGTTCTTC
TRBJ1-1	.	.	TRBV12-3/TRBV12-4	CASSFRRAEAFF	TGTGCCAGCAGTTTCCGCAGGGCTGAAGCTTTCTTT
TRBJ2-7	.	.	TRBV5-1	CASSREQGYEQYF	TGCGCCAGCAGCCGGGAACAGGGCTACGAGCAGTACTTC
TRBJ1-5	.	few	TRBV15	CATSRDFLGEQPQHF	TGTGCCACCAGCAGAGATTTTCTAGGAGAGCAGCCCCAGCATTTT
TRBJ2-1	TRBD2	.	TRBV5-6	CASSARLARHNEQFF	TGTGCCAGCAGCGCACGACTAGCGCGGCACAATGAGCAGTTCTTC
TRBJ2-2	.	.	TRBV3-1/TRBV3-2	CASSQEDRRHGELFF	TGTGCCAGCAGCCAAGAAGACAGGAGGCACGGGGAGCTGTTTTTT
TRBJ1-5	.	.	TRBV19	CASRIQGFDQPQHF	TGTGCCAGTAGGATACAGGGATTTGATCAGCCCCAGCATTTT
TRBJ1-5	.	.	TRBV7-9	CASGYSNQPQHF	TGTGCCTCGGGTTATAGCAATCAGCCCCAGCATTTT